The entry below describes one TCR beta chain. There is no known antigen for this receptor. Base qualities are not provided; no much larger clone lies one nucleotide away. The data belong to a study of blood T cell repertoires in COVID-19 (dated by TCRdb to 2018 to 2021). About the investigation overall: Collaborator samples came from the United States, Italy and Spain and covered acute and convalescent phases of COVID-19. The repertoires were made available in a free public database intended to serve as a resource for research on the immune response to SARS-CoV-2. Samples were obtained from the ongoing ImmuneRACE study (first 160 participants) and from some 1,200 subjects provided by 6 global collaborators. The material from the prospective study consisted of cDNA or gDNA derived from T cells, B-cell-depleted T cells, or PBMCs. Deeply sampled blood TCRbeta repertoires from subjects exposed to, actively infected with, or recovered from COVID-19 were included in the dataset. HLA class I and class II types, where available, came from metadata supplied by the sample provider rather than from assay-based typing. A de-identified subject ID, COVID-19 status, age in years and sex were almost always included in the sample metadata.

The collaborating institutions used their own protocols to collect whole blood in K2EDTA tubes. For TCRbeta analysis, collaborators shipped samples in one of three forms: frozen whole blood, isolated PBMCs, or DNA extracted from either of those sample types. The CDR3 numbers 15 residues from cysteine through phenylalanine. CDR3 DNA is the only sequence kept; it has 45 bases, read in frame from the first base. CDR1 MNHEY and CDR2 SVGAGI are derived from the germline V gene. V has 6 bases trimmed and J has 4 bases trimmed; junction bases matching no gene number 8. TCRbeta CDR3 regions were amplified from genomic DNA using the immunoSEQ Assay, a bias-controlled multiplex PCR. The study's own analysis went as follows. The number of nucleated cells in each sample was estimated by amplification of reference gene primers within the assay. To quantify the absolute abundance of each unique TCRbeta CDR3 rearrangement, sequence reads were collapsed and filtered. For each sample, productive Simpson clonality was calculated as the square root of Simpson's diversity index across productive rearrangements. This immuneACCESS table, as held by TCRdb, lists in-frame sequences with V and J called but not all clones. Of the missing ones, under half trace to an unresolved V gene in checked studies; the others have no known cause. The V and J calls and clone size were taken over from that table, and D and trimming were inferred from the DNA. Across this sample there are around 200,000 clones, with approximately 85% seen only once. The ten largest make up about a tenth of the sample.

Results the study describes overall, beyond this receptor: The quantity of clinical and demographic metadata differed by source and by participant and was supplied without curation.

Input material: peripheral blood. The V and J segments used are TRBV6-5 and TRBJ2-7; the junction holds 11 bases that match TRBD1. The sequence derives from a human donor with active or convalescent COVID-19. The donor label of this sample is uncertain. The nucleotide sequence reads as follows: TGTGCCAGCAGCCTCCGGGACAGGGGGACATACGAGCAGTACTTC. It codes for CASSLRDRGTYEQYF.